Described below is a single T cell receptor beta chain sequence and its context. Antigen: not known. The CDR3 is 15 amino acids. Unmatched junction bases numbered 12, after V lost 3 bases and J lost 5 bases. Germline V gene data show CDR1 as GTSNPN and CDR2 as SVGIG (reference sequence). Healthy Caucasians supplied all donations. The data were taken from a study of identical twins. Findings of the study overall: In cord blood, abundant beta clonotypes had fewer insertions; memory showed no trend. Out-of-frame alpha sequences shared by twins showed excess low generation probability.

TCRdb analysed the 5' RACE reads with MiXCR anew, one entry per CDR3 protein. The data show hundreds of thousands of distinct CDR3 sequences, roughly 6.2% seen once. The V and J genes are TRBV30 and TRBJ1-1; TRBD1 aligns across 7 bases. Sample: naive T cells sorted from blood. The sequence was obtained from a man aged 18 to 30 in good health. The CDR3 reads CAWSFLDREGTEAFF. CDR3 bases: TGTGCCTGGAGCTTTTTAGACAGGGAAGGAACTGAAGCTTTCTTT.